These 25 T cell receptor beta chains were all obtained from the same sample, sequenced in a study of T cell responses to AZD1222 COVID-19 vaccine. Data came from immunoSEQ multiplex PCR; TCRdb stores just in-frame clones and leaves some out. The data contain about 130,000 clones, roughly 87% of them singletons. The source material was peripheral blood, sampled on day 0 of AZD1222 vaccination. The source is an adult in good health.

The chain carries TRBV3-1 (or the pseudogene TRBV3-2) and TRBJ1-6, with a possible D match to TRBD1 (6 bases). Trimming removed 0 bases from V and 11 bases from J, with 14 bases in between. The CDR3 sequence is 15 residues long. Germline CDR1 is LGHDT and CDR2 is YNNKEL (reference sequence). The CDR3 sequence: CASSQDLGGLAPLHF. CDR3 nucleotide sequence: TGTGCCAGCAGCCAAGATCTTGGGGGCTTGGCACCCCTCCACTTT.

The chain has TRBV2 and TRBJ1-2; the match to TRBD1 covers 10 bases. Per the germline V gene, CDR1 is SNHLY and CDR2 is FYNNEI. This CDR3 comprises 12 residues. V shed 9 bases and J 5 bases; nucleotides not matched to a gene: 3. CDR3 loop: CASGDRGYGYTF. The CDR3 DNA follows: TGTGCCAGTGGGGACAGGGGATATGGCTACACCTTC.

The CDR3: CASSLDVPGQAYGELFF. CDR3 in DNA: TGTGCCAGCAGTTTAGATGTGCCGGGACAAGCATACGGGGAGCTGTTTTTT. The chain employs TRBV27 and TRBJ2-2, with D possibly matching TRBD1 (6 bases). The germline CDR1 and CDR2 sequences are MNHEY and SMNVEV (reference sequence). There are 17 residues in the CDR3. V dropped 2 bases and J dropped 7 bases, with 20 bases sitting between them.

The chain joins TRBV28 to TRBJ1-5; D is undetermined. V was trimmed by 6 bases and J by 4 bases, leaving 13 bases between them. The CDR3 extends over 14 amino acids. CDR1 and CDR2 (germline): MDHEN, SYDVKM. The CDR3 sequence is CASRWTIGNQPQHF. The CDR3 region has the DNA TGTGCCAGCAGATGGACGATTGGGAATCAGCCCCAGCATTTT.

The rearrangement links TRBV4-1 to TRBJ2-7; no clear D gene. The CDR3 is 14 amino acids. V was clipped by 3 bases and J by 0 bases, with 9 bases between them. Germline V gives CDR1 MGHRA, CDR2 YSYEKL. This CDR3 is CASSQTVDSYEQYF. The CDR3 coding sequence is TGCGCCAGCAGCCAGACTGTCGACTCCTACGAGCAGTACTTC.

The chain recombines TRBV5-1 with TRBJ2-2; 15 bases are a match to TRBD2. This CDR3 contains 19 residues. Germline lookup yields CDR1 SGHRS and CDR2 YFSETQ. The V segment lost 3 bases and the J segment 5 bases; nucleotides outside the gene matches: 11. The CDR3, as DNA: TGCGCCAGCAGCTGGGTCGGGACTAGCGGGGGGACGATTACCGGGGAGCTGTTTTTT. It is translated as CASSWVGTSGGTITGELFF.

The chain recombines TRBV5-1 with TRBJ1-1; perhaps TRBD1 as D (6 bases). The germline V and J ends were trimmed by 4 bases and 2 bases, with 12 bases remaining between them. The V gene's germline CDR1 is SGHRS and CDR2 YFSETQ. The CDR3 has 14 amino acids. CDR3 sequence reads: CASSVPGANTEAFF. CDR3 nucleotide sequence: TGCGCCAGCAGCGTGCCGGGGGCCAACACTGAAGCTTTCTTT.

V usage is TRBV9 and J usage is TRBJ2-5, with D perhaps TRBD2 (5 bases). CDR3 length: 13 amino acids. V lost 4 bases to trimming and J lost 2 bases, with 9 bases between them. Germline CDR1 is SGDLS and CDR2 is YYNGEE. DNA of the CDR3: TGTGCCAGCAGCTCAGGACTTCAAGAGACCCAGTACTTC. This codes for CASSSGLQETQYF.

The rearrangement joins TRBV5-5 to TRBJ2-6; D might be TRBD1 or TRBD2, each matching 5 bases. The CDR3 totals 18 residues. The germline V gene encodes CDR1 SGHKS and CDR2 YYEKEE (reference sequence). Trimming cost V 4 bases and J 0 bases, with 17 bases left between them. CDR3 sequence reads: CASSLPGTAGSGANVLTF. Here the CDR3 DNA reads TGTGCCAGCAGCCTCCCCGGGACCGCCGGCTCTGGGGCCAACGTCCTGACTTTC.

The chain links TRBV5-1 to TRBJ1-4; D is unclear. Germline assignment: CDR1 SGHRS and CDR2 YFSETQ. Deletions cut 0 bases from V and 5 bases from J, with 5 bases between. CDR3 length: 13 amino acids. In DNA, the CDR3 is TGCGCCAGCAGCTTGGTTCGAAATGAAAAACTGTTTTTT. Protein sequence: CASSLVRNEKLFF.

V gene TRBV15 combines with J gene TRBJ1-4; D is perhaps TRBD1 (5 bases). Germline CDR1 and CDR2: LNHNV and YYDKDF (reference sequence). V lost 0 bases, J lost 4 bases, and 6 bases lay in between. The CDR3 covers 14 residues. CDR3 in DNA: TGTGCCACCAGCAGAGAGGGGGTTAATGAAAAACTGTTTTTT. Protein product: CATSREGVNEKLFF. Full variable domain (outside the CDR3, taken from reference TRBV15 and TRBJ1-4): DAMVIQNPRYQVTQFGKPVTLSCSQTLNHNVMYWYQQKSSQAPKLLFHYYDKDFNNEADTPDNFQSRRPNTSFCFLDIRSPGLGDTAMYLCATSREGVNEKLFFGSGTQLSVL.

V gene TRBV11-3 combines with J gene TRBJ2-2; D may be TRBD1 (6 bases). CDR1 and CDR2 (germline): SGHNT, YENEEA. V dropped 5 bases and J dropped 4 bases, with 8 bases sitting between them. The CDR3 length is 13 residues. The CDR3 DNA reads TGTGCCAGCAGCGAAGGGGGCACCGGGGAGCTGTTTTTT. This translates into CASSEGGTGELFF.

Notes on this clone: The junction departs from germline at one end; a sequencing error may be responsible. The genes are TRBV4-2 and TRBJ1-1; D is undetermined. The CDR3 totals 16 residues. CDR1 and CDR2 from the germline V gene are LGHNA and YNFKEQ. CDR3 protein: CASSQDGPPMKTEAFF. The CDR3 region has the DNA TGTGCCAGCAGCCAAGATGGGCCCCCGATGAAAACTGAAGCTTTCTTT.

This chain links TRBV5-1 with TRBJ2-7, with D possibly being TRBD2 (5 bases). The V end lost 0 bases, the J end lost 6 bases, and 10 bases lay between the germline ends. The germline gives CDR1 SGHRS, CDR2 YFSETQ. CDR3 size: 13 residues. The CDR3: CASSLESGFEQYF. The DNA of the CDR3 is TGCGCCAGCAGCTTGGAATCGGGGTTCGAGCAGTACTTC.

The rearrangement uses TRBV5-1 and TRBJ2-4; 9 bases match TRBD1. The germline V gene has CDR1 SGHRS and CDR2 YFSETQ. V shed 4 bases, J shed 5 bases, and the junction held 7 bases outside the gene matches. There are 15 residues in the CDR3. CDR3 loop: CASSIQGAIENIQYF. DNA of the CDR3: TGCGCCAGCAGCATACAGGGGGCGATCGAAAACATTCAGTACTTC. Full variable domain (missing parts from reference TRBV5-1 and TRBJ2-4): KAGVTQTPRYLIKTRGQQVTLSCSPISGHRSVSWYQQTPGQGLQFLFEYFSETQRNKGNFPGRFSGRQFSNSRSEMNVSTLELGDSALYLCASSIQGAIENIQYFGAGTRLSVL.

The V call is TRBV9, the J call TRBJ1-6; a possible D gene is TRBD1 (6 bases). With 0 bases removed from V and 8 bases from J, the gap between germline ends came to 15 bases. Per germline, CDR1 SGDLS and CDR2 YYNGEE. The CDR3 length is 16 residues. CDR3 bases: TGTGCCAGCAGCGTAGGCAGGGGCGAGTCGGATTCACCCCTCCACTTT. It encodes CASSVGRGESDSPLHF.

This rearrangement joins TRBV19 to TRBJ1-5; maybe TRBD1 (5 bases). CDR1 LNHDA and CDR2 SQIVND come from the germline V gene (reference sequence). V gave up 3 bases and J gave up 5 bases, with 11 bases separating them. The CDR3 spans 14 residues. The DNA for the CDR3 is TGTGCCAGTAGTATCTCGGGACGGGATCAGCCCCAGCATTTT. Translated, it gives CASSISGRDQPQHF. Filled out from reference TRBV19 and TRBJ1-5, the complete variable domain reads DGGITQSPKYLFRKEGQNVTLSCEQNLNHDAMYWYRQDPGQGLRLIYYSQIVNDFQKGDIAEGYSVSREKKESFPLTVTSAQKNPTAFYLCASSISGRDQPQHFGDGTRLSIL.

The chain recombines TRBV19 with TRBJ2-1, with a weak D call TRBD1 (5 bases). The germline CDR1 and CDR2 sequences are LNHDA and SQIVND (reference sequence). The CDR3 is 16 amino acids. With 5 bases removed from V and 6 bases from J, the gap between germline ends came to 20 bases. The chain's CDR3 is CASSRPVGVGSNEQFF. CDR3 bases: TGTGCCAGTAGTCGCCCGGTAGGGGTAGGGTCCAATGAGCAGTTCTTC.

The V and J genes are TRBV19 and TRBJ2-5; D is perhaps TRBD1 or TRBD2 (7 bases each). V lost 6 bases to trimming and J lost 5 bases, with 19 bases between them. CDR1 is LNHDA and CDR2 is SQIVND in the germline V gene (reference sequence). The CDR3 consists of 15 residues. The CDR3 DNA reads TGTGCCAGTAGGGTCCAGGGGGGGGCCCGGGAGACCCAGTACTTC. Translation: CASRVQGGARETQYF.

The chain combines TRBV6-5 with TRBJ2-2; 14 bases map to TRBD2. J gave up 6 bases and V 6 bases, and 3 bases lay outside the gene matches. Germline CDR1 is MNHEY and CDR2 is SVGAGI. The CDR3 is 15 amino acids. In DNA form, the CDR3 reads TGTGCCAGCAGGACTAGCGGGGGGGCCCCCGGGGAGCTGTTTTTT. It encodes CASRTSGGAPGELFF.

The chain employs TRBV9 and TRBJ1-3; 9 nucleotides align to TRBD1. The J segment lost 7 bases and the V segment lost 3 bases, leaving 5 bases of the junction unmatched. CDR3 length: 14 amino acids. Germline V CDR1 and CDR2: SGDLS, YYNGEE. This chain's CDR3 is CASSAGDRVNTIYF. DNA of the CDR3: TGTGCCAGCAGCGCCGGGGACAGGGTGAACACCATATATTTT. Variable domain in full (rest from reference TRBV9 and TRBJ1-3): DSGVTQTPKHLITATGQRVTLRCSPRSGDLSVYWYQQSLDQGLQFLIQYYNGEERAKGNILERFSAQQFPDLHSELNLSSLELGDSALYFCASSAGDRVNTIYFGEGSWLTVV.

The CDR3 DNA is TGTGCCACCAGTGATCCGGGACTAGCGAGCACAGATACGCAGTATTTT. Translation gives CATSDPGLASTDTQYF. The rearrangement links TRBV24-1 to TRBJ2-3; the match to TRBD2 covers 10 bases. Trimming took 3 bases from V and 0 from J; bases not matched to a gene: 2. The CDR3 loop spans 16 amino acids. Germline V CDR1 and CDR2: KGHDR, SFDVKD.

The count of this clone is one. J is TRBJ1-5 and V is TRBV19; 7 bases agree with TRBD1. The V gene end was trimmed by 6 bases and the J gene end by 3 bases; junction bases not matched to a gene: 14. Germline CDR1 and CDR2: LNHDA and SQIVND (reference sequence). The CDR3 length is 17 residues. The CDR3 coding sequence is TGTGCCAGTAGAAATCCGCTAGGACAGGTCAACAATCAGCCCCAGCATTTT. It encodes CASRNPLGQVNNQPQHF.

The chain employs TRBV5-1 and TRBJ2-3; D gene unclear. Trimming removed 7 bases from V and 0 bases from J, with 9 bases in between. Germline loops: CDR1 SGHRS, CDR2 YFSETQ. The CDR3 runs to 13 residues. For the CDR3, the DNA is TGCGCCAGCTCTCGCCGGAGCACAGATACGCAGTATTTT. Amino acids: CASSRRSTDTQYF.

In nucleotides, the CDR3 is TGCGCCAGCAGTATTTGGGGGTACGTGAACACTGAAGCTTTCTTT. Its translation: CASSIWGYVNTEAFF. The chain joins TRBV5-1 to TRBJ1-1; possible D gene TRBD1, 5 bases. The germline V gene has CDR1 SGHRS and CDR2 YFSETQ. Trimming stripped 5 bases from V and 0 bases from J, with 14 bases between. This CDR3 spans 15 amino acids. Full variable domain (outside the CDR3, taken from reference TRBV5-1 and TRBJ1-1): KAGVTQTPRYLIKTRGQQVTLSCSPISGHRSVSWYQQTPGQGLQFLFEYFSETQRNKGNFPGRFSGRQFSNSRSEMNVSTLELGDSALYLCASSIWGYVNTEAFFGQGTRLTVV.